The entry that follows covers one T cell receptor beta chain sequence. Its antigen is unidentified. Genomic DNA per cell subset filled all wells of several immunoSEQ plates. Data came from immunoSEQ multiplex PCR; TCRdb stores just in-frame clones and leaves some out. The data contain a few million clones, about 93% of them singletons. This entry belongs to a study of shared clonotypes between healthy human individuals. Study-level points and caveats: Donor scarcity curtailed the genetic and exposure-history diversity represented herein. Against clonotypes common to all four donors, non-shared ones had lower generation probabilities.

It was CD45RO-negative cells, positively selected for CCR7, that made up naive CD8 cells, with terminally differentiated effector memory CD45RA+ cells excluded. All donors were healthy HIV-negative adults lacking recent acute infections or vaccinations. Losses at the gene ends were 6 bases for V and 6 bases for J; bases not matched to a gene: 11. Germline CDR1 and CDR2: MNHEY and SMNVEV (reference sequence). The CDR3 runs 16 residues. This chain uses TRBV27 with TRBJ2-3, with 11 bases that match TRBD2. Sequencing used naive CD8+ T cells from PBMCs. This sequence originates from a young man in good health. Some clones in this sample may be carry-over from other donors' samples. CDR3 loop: CASRSYSGRVLDTQYF. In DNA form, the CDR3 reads TGTGCCAGCAGGTCGTATAGCGGGAGGGTTCTTGATACGCAGTATTTT.